The 4 T cell receptor beta chains in this list originate from one sample, sequenced in a study of Ad26.COV2.S vaccination and SARS-CoV-2 variants (dated by TCRdb to about 2021). The sample's treatment or condition, from its label and the paper: roughly 18 received Ad26.COV2.S at low or high dose, single or two shots; roughly five received placebo; per-sample allocation not given. Repertoires of vaccine and placebo recipients were sequenced from samples collected on day 63 after the first injection. The receptor library was made with the immunoSEQ multiplex PCR assay. Not all clones reach the TCRdb copy of this immuneACCESS table, which keeps in-frame sequences only. Checked studies attribute under half of the gap to unresolved V genes and leave the rest unexplained. The sample table records around 450,000 clones; roughly nine tenths of these occur just once. The ten biggest clones cover 1.5% to 2% of the sample.

Here the sequenced sample was peripheral blood, taken in a trial of Ad26.COV2.S vaccine versus placebo. The receptors come from a person aged 18 to 59 who received the Ad26.COV2.S COVID-19 vaccine or a placebo.

About this clone: Possible read error: a much larger clone is one base away. The rearrangement uses TRBV11-2 and TRBJ2-1; D is ambiguous. Between the trimmed V and J ends, which lost 1 base and 4 bases, there was a span of 2 bases. Germline V gene sequence: CDR1 SGHAT, CDR2 FQNNGV. The CDR3 covers 12 residues. Here the CDR3 reads CASSLGYNEQFF. The CDR3 DNA sequence: TGTGCCAGCAGCTTAGGATACAATGAGCAGTTCTTC.

The V gene is TRBV6-6, the J gene TRBJ1-2; 7 bases map to TRBD1. V lost 2 bases to trimming and J lost 1 base; unmatched junction nucleotides: 7. From germline, CDR1 is MNHNY and CDR2 SVGAGI (reference sequence). This CDR3 comprises 16 residues. The CDR3 is CASSYPTGALNYGYTF. As DNA, the CDR3 is TGTGCCAGCAGTTACCCCACAGGGGCCCTTAACTATGGCTACACCTTC.

The chain couples TRBV7-2 to TRBJ1-4, with 10 positions matching TRBD1. V shed 5 bases and J 12 bases; nucleotides not matched to a gene: 3. Germline CDR1 is SGHTA and CDR2 is FQGNSA. The length of the CDR3 is 12 residues. This CDR3 is CASSRDRGQLFF. The CDR3 bases are TGTGCCAGCAGCAGGGACAGGGGCCAACTGTTTTTT. The whole variable domain, remainder taken from reference TRBV7-2 and TRBJ1-4, is GAGVSQSPSNKVTEKGKDVELRCDPISGHTALYWYRQSLGQGLEFLIYFQGNSAPDKSGLPSDRFSAERTGGSVSTLTIQRTQQEDSAVYLCASSRDRGQLFFGSGTQLSVL.

The chain combines TRBV10-2 with TRBJ2-1, with 7 bases aligning to TRBD2. Unmatched junction bases numbered 5, after V lost 0 bases and J lost 0 bases. This CDR3 has 17 amino acids. Germline-derived CDR1 and CDR2 are WSHSY and SAAADI. The CDR3 region has the DNA TGCGCCAGCAGTGAGTCGTCCAGCGGGACCTCCTACAATGAGCAGTTCTTC. Amino acid sequence: CASSESSSGTSYNEQFF.